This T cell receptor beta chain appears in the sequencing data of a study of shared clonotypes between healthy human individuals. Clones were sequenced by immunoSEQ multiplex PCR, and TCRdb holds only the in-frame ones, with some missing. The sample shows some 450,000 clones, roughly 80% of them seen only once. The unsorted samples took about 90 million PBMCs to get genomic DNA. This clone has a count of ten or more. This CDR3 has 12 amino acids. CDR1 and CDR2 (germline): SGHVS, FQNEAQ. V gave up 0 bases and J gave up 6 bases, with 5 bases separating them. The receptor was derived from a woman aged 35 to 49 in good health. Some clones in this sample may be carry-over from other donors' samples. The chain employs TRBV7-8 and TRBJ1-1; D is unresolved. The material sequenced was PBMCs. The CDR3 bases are TGTGCCAGCAGCTTAGCCGCAGCTGAAGCTTTCTTT. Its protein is CASSLAAAEAFF.